Listed below are T cell receptor beta chains from one sample, sequenced in a study of cytomegalovirus exposure and HLA in healthy donors. Clones were sequenced by immunoSEQ multiplex PCR, and TCRdb holds only the in-frame ones, with some missing. The sample carries 130,000 to 150,000 clones, approximately 80% recorded once. Sequencing was done on a sample of PBMCs. The source is an older woman in good health and CMV-seropositive. The CDR3 runs from the conserved cysteine through the conserved F or W. D genes are given only for firm matches. Only part of the rows carry a size: once, few, many, or a class if the clone is expanded.

CASSQRAGDEAFF TGCGCCAGCAGCCAACGTGCCGGGGATGAAGCTTTCTTT TRBJ1-1 TRBV4-3 - -
CASSYGSMQGTEAFF TGTGCCAGCAGCTACGGGTCGATGCAGGGCACTGAAGCTTTCTTT TRBJ1-1 TRBV7-2 - -
CASSSDMGQAYGYTF TGCGCCAGCAGCTCAGATATGGGACAGGCCTATGGCTACACCTTC TRBJ1-2 TRBV5-1 few TRBD1
CASSLPGGNTEAFF TGTGCCAGCAGTTTGCCGGGGGGGAACACTGAAGCTTTCTTT TRBJ1-1 TRBV28 - -
CACPTPGGFNEKLFF TGTGCCTGTCCAACTCCCGGGGGATTTAATGAAAAACTGTTTTTT TRBJ1-4 TRBV30 - -
CASKTPGGELFF TGTGCCAGCAAAACCCCAGGCGGGGAGCTGTTTTTT TRBJ2-2 TRBV27 - -
CAWSGRGDTEAFF TGTGCCTGGAGTGGTCGGGGGGACACTGAAGCTTTCTTT TRBJ1-1 TRBV30 - -
CASQSLRDYETQYF TGTGCCAGCCAGAGCTTACGGGATTATGAGACCCAGTACTTC TRBJ2-5 TRBV27 - -
CASSLRAGGDTEAFF TGTGCCAGCAGCCTAAGAGCAGGGGGCGACACTGAAGCTTTCTTT TRBJ1-1 TRBV4-2 - TRBD1
CASRPGLAGSFDTQYF TGTGCCAGCAGGCCGGGACTAGCGGGTTCGTTTGATACGCAGTATTTT TRBJ2-3 TRBV2 once TRBD2
CASSQLDRNYEQYF TGTGCCAGCAGCCAGCTCGACAGAAACTACGAGCAGTACTTC TRBJ2-7 TRBV14 few -
CASRVWREGSYEQYF TGTGCCAGCAGAGTTTGGAGGGAGGGCTCCTACGAGCAGTACTTC TRBJ2-7 TRBV27 once TRBD2
CASSQVGVGGRGNEQFF TGTGCCAGCAGCCAAGTAGGGGTTGGAGGGCGTGGGAATGAGCAGTTCTTC TRBJ2-1 TRBV4-2 few -
CASSSPGISNYGYTF TGTGCCAGCAGCTCGCCAGGGATTTCTAACTATGGCTACACCTTC TRBJ1-2 TRBV6-5 - -
CASSQGPMNTEAFF TGCGCCAGCAGCCAAGGGCCGATGAACACTGAAGCTTTCTTT TRBJ1-1 TRBV4-1 - -
CSVEVGRHEQYF TGCAGCGTTGAAGTAGGGAGACACGAGCAGTACTTC TRBJ2-7 TRBV29-1 few -
CASSQARSGQGYEQYF TGCGCCAGCAGCCAAGCTCGCTCGGGACAGGGTTACGAGCAGTACTTC TRBJ2-7 TRBV4-3 - TRBD1
CASTLAGVLNEKLFF TGTGCCAGCACCCTGGCGGGGGTTCTTAATGAAAAACTGTTTTTT TRBJ1-4 TRBV7-9 - -
CASSLRLDRVGANVLTF TGTGCCAGCAGTTTAAGACTGGACAGGGTCGGGGCCAACGTCCTGACTTTC TRBJ2-6 TRBV27 - TRBD1
CASSEWRLNTEAFF TGTGCCAGTAGCGAGTGGCGGTTGAACACTGAAGCTTTCTTT TRBJ1-1 TRBV19 few -
CASNRGLTAGTEAFF TGTGCCAGTAATAGGGGATTGACCGCCGGCACTGAAGCTTTCTTT TRBJ1-1 TRBV6-6 - -
CASSVGTSGKETQYF TGTGCCAGCAGCGTAGGGACTAGCGGGAAAGAGACCCAGTACTTC TRBJ2-5 TRBV9 - TRBD2
CASSLWDSQETQYF TGTGCCAGCAGCTTGTGGGACAGCCAAGAGACCCAGTACTTC TRBJ2-5 TRBV5-6 - TRBD1
CAIREPGTAGGAQYF TGTGCCATCAGGGAGCCTGGGACTGCCGGTGGGGCCCAGTACTTC TRBJ2-5 TRBV10-3 - -
CASSTDSGRATDTQYF TGTGCCAGCAGTACAGATAGCGGGAGGGCCACAGATACGCAGTATTTT TRBJ2-3 TRBV6-7 - TRBD2
CSVMTGPTYEQYF TGCAGCGTAATGACAGGACCGACCTACGAGCAGTACTTC TRBJ2-7 TRBV29-1 few -
CASSKGGTGELFF TGTGCCAGTAGTAAGGGAGGGACCGGGGAGCTGTTTTTT TRBJ2-2 TRBV19 - TRBD2
CASSGGRAENRPQHF TGTGCCAGCAGTGGGGGGAGGGCGGAAAATCGGCCCCAGCATTTT TRBJ1-5 TRBV6-1 - -
CASSLGTSGKVYNEQFF TGTGCCAGCAGCTTAGGGACTAGCGGGAAGGTTTACAATGAGCAGTTCTTC TRBJ2-1 TRBV7-9 - TRBD2
CASSPGTGGTEAFF TGTGCCAGCAGTCCCGGTACGGGGGGCACTGAAGCTTTCTTT TRBJ1-1 TRBV6-6 - -
CASSVGETQYF TGCGCCAGCAGCGTCGGGGAGACCCAGTACTTC TRBJ2-5 TRBV23-1 - -
CASRPSGGGNEQFF TGCGCCAGCCGACCGTCGGGGGGGGGCAATGAGCAGTTCTTC TRBJ2-1 TRBV4-1 - TRBD2
CASSGTGYYGYTF TGTGCCAGCTCCGGGACAGGGTACTATGGCTACACCTTC TRBJ1-2 TRBV18 - TRBD1
CASSLAVGAYGADTQYF TGTGCCAGCAGCTTGGCTGTAGGGGCCTATGGGGCAGATACGCAGTATTTT TRBJ2-3 TRBV5-6 - -
CASSSLANYGYTF TGCGCCAGCAGCTCGCTAGCTAACTATGGCTACACCTTC TRBJ1-2 TRBV5-1 - -
CASSDNRGPYEQYF TGTGCCAGCAGTGATAACAGGGGGCCCTACGAGCAGTACTTC TRBJ2-7 TRBV6-5 - TRBD1
CASSYPGLDSGANVLTF TGTGCCAGCAGCTATCCAGGGTTGGACTCTGGGGCCAACGTCCTGACTTTC TRBJ2-6 TRBV9 - -
CASSLPRGANTEAFF TGTGCCAGCAGCCTTCCCAGGGGTGCGAACACTGAAGCTTTCTTT TRBJ1-1 TRBV5-4 - -
CASSEGTLNEQFF TGTGCCAGCAGCGAAGGGACTCTCAATGAGCAGTTCTTC TRBJ2-1 TRBV6-1 few -
CASSAVDRGRSYEQYF TGCGCCAGCAGTGCCGTAGACAGGGGGCGATCCTACGAGCAGTACTTC TRBJ2-7 TRBV10-1 - TRBD1
CASSHVTGRMEQFF TGCGCCAGCAGCCACGTGACAGGGCGGATGGAGCAGTTCTTC TRBJ2-1 TRBV4-1 once TRBD1
CASSPRDRGFTGELFF TGTGCCAGCAGCCCTAGGGACAGGGGTTTCACCGGGGAGCTGTTTTTT TRBJ2-2 TRBV11-2 - TRBD1
CASSPGGGLKNIQYF TGCGCCAGCAGCCCGGGGGGCGGACTCAAAAACATTCAGTACTTC TRBJ2-4 TRBV4-1 - -
CASSPFQGSDTQYF TGTGCCAGCTCACCTTTTCAGGGATCAGATACGCAGTATTTT TRBJ2-3 TRBV18 - -
CASSLSLAGGPPGYF TGTGCCAGCAGCTTAAGCCTCGCGGGAGGCCCACCAGGGTACTTC TRBJ2-7 TRBV11-2 - TRBD2
CATSREAGTGGGEKLFF TGTGCCACCAGCAGAGAAGCCGGGACAGGGGGGGGCGAAAAACTGTTTTTT TRBJ1-4 TRBV15 - TRBD1
CASKQGAPNTEAFF TGTGCCAGCAAACAGGGGGCCCCGAACACTGAAGCTTTCTTT TRBJ1-1 TRBV27 - TRBD1
CASRRGGGEQYF TGTGCCAGCAGGCGCGGGGGGGGCGAGCAGTACTTC TRBJ2-7 TRBV6-6 - TRBD2
CSVDSADRMNTEAFF TGCAGCGTTGACTCCGCCGACAGGATGAACACTGAAGCTTTCTTT TRBJ1-1 TRBV29-1 - -
CSVEGQGVGETQYF TGCAGCGTTGAAGGTCAGGGGGTGGGAGAGACCCAGTACTTC TRBJ2-5 TRBV29-1 - TRBD1
CTSSQDRGGLGRQETQYF TGCACCAGCAGCCAAGATAGGGGGGGACTAGGCCGGCAAGAGACCCAGTACTTC TRBJ2-5 TRBV1 - -
CASSSPGSSYNEQFF TGTGCCAGCAGCTCCCCCGGGTCGTCCTACAATGAGCAGTTCTTC TRBJ2-1 TRBV13 - -
CASSETGGAGQPQHF TGTGCCAGCAGCGAGACAGGGGGCGCCGGGCAGCCCCAGCATTTT TRBJ1-5 TRBV9 - TRBD1